These T cell receptor beta chains were read from a single sample in a study of blood T cell repertoires in COVID-19. The method was immunoSEQ multiplex PCR; TCRdb's version includes in-frame clones alone and lacks a portion of them. This repertoire shows almost 200,000 clones, 85% to 90% found once; its top ten account for more than 0.7%. The sequenced material came from peripheral blood. The receptors derive from a woman in her 70s with acute or convalescent COVID-19. CDR3s include the opening cysteine and the closing phenylalanine or tryptophan. A D gene is named only where the DNA matches it firmly. Clone sizes are given selectively: once, few, many, or a class where the clone is expanded.

size	D	V	J	CDR3	DNA
few	NA	TRBV7-9	TRBJ2-6	CASSLALVQGWSGANVLTF	TGTGCCAGCAGCTTAGCTCTAGTACAGGGTTGGTCTGGGGCCAACGTCCTGACTTTC
NA	TRBD1	TRBV6-5	TRBJ2-5	CASSRTGGGETQYF	TGTGCCAGCAGCCGGACAGGGGGTGGGGAGACCCAGTACTTC
once	NA	TRBV21-1	TRBJ1-2	CASSSAGGHGYTF	TGTGCCAGCAGCAGCGCAGGGGGGCATGGCTACACCTTC
once	NA	TRBV5-5	TRBJ2-1	CASSVGTQYNNEQFF	TGTGCCAGCAGCGTCGGGACTCAATACAACAATGAGCAGTTCTTC
few	TRBD1	TRBV24-1	TRBJ1-2	CATSARDDRGRNYGYTF	TGTGCCACCAGTGCTCGAGATGACAGGGGTAGGAACTATGGCTACACCTTC
NA	NA	TRBV3-1/TRBV3-2	TRBJ1-1	CASSQGAMGLRRTEAFF	TGTGCCAGCAGCCAAGGAGCAATGGGGCTCCGGCGCACTGAAGCTTTCTTT
NA	NA	TRBV11-2	TRBJ1-2	CASSLDRGARRYGYTF	TGTGCCAGCAGCTTAGACAGGGGTGCGCGTCGCTATGGCTACACCTTC
once	NA	TRBV2	TRBJ1-5	CASSEYLGQPQHF	TGTGCCAGCAGTGAATATCTAGGTCAGCCCCAGCATTTT
NA	TRBD1	TRBV7-2	TRBJ1-4	CASSLAGQGDEKLFF	TGTGCCAGCAGCTTAGCGGGACAGGGGGATGAAAAACTGTTTTTT
NA	TRBD1	TRBV7-8	TRBJ1-1	CASSLQGASNAFF	TGTGCCAGCAGCCTTCAGGGGGCGTCTAATGCTTTCTTT
NA	NA	TRBV10-3	TRBJ2-3	CAIKPTEDTQYF	TGTGCCATCAAACCGACAGAAGATACGCAGTATTTT
NA	TRBD2	TRBV28	TRBJ2-1	CATNLAGAYNEQFF	TGTGCCACAAATTTAGCGGGAGCTTACAATGAGCAGTTCTTC
NA	NA	TRBV7-3	TRBJ2-7	CASSLGAGNTYEQYF	TGTGCCAGCAGCTTAGGGGCAGGGAATACCTACGAGCAGTACTTC
NA	NA	TRBV13	TRBJ2-3	CASSLRGTGWTDTQYF	TGTGCCAGCAGCTTAAGAGGCACAGGGTGGACAGATACGCAGTATTTT
NA	NA	TRBV6-6	TRBJ1-5	CASSYEASTQPQHF	TGTGCCAGCAGTTACGAGGCCAGCACTCAGCCCCAGCATTTT
once	TRBD2	TRBV6-5	TRBJ2-5	CASSFGLVSKETQYF	TGTGCCAGCAGTTTCGGACTAGTTTCGAAAGAGACCCAGTACTTC
NA	TRBD1	TRBV2	TRBJ1-2	CASRSDRVEGYTF	TGTGCCAGCAGATCGGACAGGGTGGAAGGCTACACCTTC
NA	TRBD1	TRBV29-1	TRBJ1-5	CSAGGTGLSNQPQHF	TGCAGCGCCGGAGGGACAGGACTTAGCAATCAGCCCCAGCATTTT
NA	TRBD2	TRBV28	TRBJ2-7	CASSFSTSGLDYEQYF	TGTGCCAGCAGTTTCTCCACTAGCGGACTCGACTACGAGCAGTACTTC
NA	NA	TRBV5-6	TRBJ1-1	CASSFFDSRALVGEAFF	TGTGCCAGCAGCTTTTTCGACTCCAGGGCCCTGGTAGGTGAAGCTTTCTTT
NA	NA	TRBV12-3/TRBV12-4	TRBJ1-2	CASSLNGDYGYTF	TGTGCCAGCAGTTTAAACGGAGACTATGGCTACACCTTC
NA	TRBD1	TRBV12-5	TRBJ2-7	CASGLGTGYEQYF	TGTGCTAGTGGTTTGGGGACAGGCTACGAGCAGTACTTC
NA	NA	TRBV5-8	TRBJ1-3	CASSLGLSPGNTIYF	TGTGCCAGCAGCTTGGGACTTTCCCCGGGAAACACCATATATTTT
NA	NA	TRBV25-1	TRBJ2-7	CASSSARVSYEQYF	TGTGCCAGCAGTTCGGCCAGGGTGTCCTACGAGCAGTACTTC
NA	TRBD2	TRBV5-1	TRBJ2-1	CASRTGLAITSNEQFF	TGCGCCAGCAGGACGGGACTAGCGATTACAAGCAATGAGCAGTTCTTC
NA	NA	TRBV7-3	TRBJ2-2	CASSFQSGNTGELFF	TGTGCCAGCAGCTTCCAATCCGGGAACACCGGGGAGCTGTTTTTT
NA	TRBD1	TRBV6-2/TRBV6-3	TRBJ2-5	CASSYTTGGRETQYF	TGTGCCAGCAGTTACACTACAGGGGGCAGGGAGACCCAGTACTTC
NA	TRBD1	TRBV5-6	TRBJ2-5	CASTGTGFRETQYF	TGTGCCAGCACCGGGACAGGGTTCCGAGAGACCCAGTACTTC
NA	NA	TRBV2	TRBJ1-1	CASTPDWNTEAFF	TGTGCCAGCACCCCGGACTGGAACACTGAAGCTTTCTTT
NA	NA	TRBV29-1	TRBJ2-5	CSAGVAAQETQYF	TGCAGCGCCGGAGTAGCGGCCCAAGAGACCCAGTACTTC
NA	NA	TRBV6-5	TRBJ2-7	CASSLRDERDEQYF	TGTGCCAGCAGTCTCAGGGACGAGCGGGACGAGCAGTACTTC
NA	TRBD2	TRBV6-4	TRBJ2-7	CASSFEEGGVQYF	TGTGCCAGCAGTTTTGAGGAGGGAGGGGTGCAGTACTTC
NA	TRBD1	TRBV6-5	TRBJ1-4	CASNRGIKGEKLFF	TGTGCCAGCAACAGGGGAATAAAGGGTGAAAAACTGTTTTTT
NA	NA	TRBV5-1	TRBJ1-6	CASSLDSPNSPLHF	TGCGCCAGCAGCTTGGACAGCCCAAATTCACCCCTCCACTTT
NA	TRBD2	TRBV7-8	TRBJ2-1	CASSLLQRGAVNEQFF	TGTGCCAGCAGCTTACTTCAGCGGGGGGCGGTTAATGAGCAGTTCTTC
NA	TRBD1	TRBV19	TRBJ2-7	CASRPTGVSDEQYF	TGTGCCAGTCGGCCAACAGGGGTTAGCGACGAGCAATACTTC
once	TRBD1	TRBV6-5	TRBJ2-7	CASNRDREYEQYF	TGTGCCAGCAACCGCGACAGGGAGTACGAGCAGTACTTC
NA	TRBD1	TRBV5-1	TRBJ1-2	CASSPWTGQGAYGYTF	TGCGCCAGCAGCCCGTGGACAGGGCAGGGAGCCTATGGCTACACCTTC
NA	NA	TRBV21-1	TRBJ1-5	CASSKAPQGHQPQHF	TGTGCCAGCAGCAAAGCCCCACAGGGGCATCAGCCCCAGCATTTT
once	NA	TRBV29-1	TRBJ2-7	CSVARKEEQYF	TGCAGCGTTGCCCGAAAAGAGGAGCAGTACTTC
once	TRBD1	TRBV5-1	TRBJ1-1	CASSLGTGYEEAFF	TGCGCCAGCAGCTTGGGGACAGGGTACGAGGAAGCTTTCTTT
NA	TRBD2	TRBV7-6	TRBJ2-2	CASSQRTGGTGELFF	TGTGCCAGCAGTCAAAGGACGGGGGGAACCGGGGAGCTGTTTTTT
NA	TRBD2	TRBV29-1	TRBJ2-2	CSVIPGLASNTGELFF	TGCAGCGTTATACCGGGACTAGCGTCGAACACCGGGGAGCTGTTTTTT
NA	TRBD2	TRBV7-9	TRBJ2-2	CASSLSAAAAGGRSGELFF	TGTGCCAGCAGCTTATCAGCTGCGGCAGCGGGAGGGCGAAGCGGGGAGCTGTTTTTT
NA	NA	TRBV25-1	TRBJ1-1	CASSEGQIGTEAFF	TGTGCCAGCAGTGAGGGGCAGATTGGCACTGAAGCTTTCTTT
NA	TRBD2	TRBV11-3	TRBJ2-7	CASSFERTSGVPYEQYF	TGTGCCAGCAGCTTCGAAAGAACTAGCGGGGTCCCCTACGAGCAGTACTTC